This TCR beta chain was sequenced during a study of blood T cell repertoires in COVID-19. Study overall: Samples representing acute and convalescent COVID-19 were sourced from the United States, Italy and Spain.

Method: immunoSEQ multiplex PCR; TCRdb's copy keeps in-frame clones and lacks some. Of about 76,000 clones in the sample, 70% to 90% are singletons; the top ten hold about a tenth. What was sequenced was peripheral blood. The clonotype comes from a man aged 55 to 69 with COVID-19, enrolled during active disease.

CDR3 protein: CATGVAGASYNEQFF. Written as DNA, the CDR3 is TGTGCCACCGGTGTAGCGGGGGCCTCCTACAATGAGCAGTTCTTC. The chain carries TRBV3-1 (or the pseudogene TRBV3-2) and TRBJ2-1, with TRBD2 identical over 9 bases. Per germline, CDR1 LGHDT and CDR2 YNNKEL (reference sequence). The V segment lost 10 bases and the J segment 0 bases; nucleotides outside the gene matches: 7. The CDR3 loop spans 15 amino acids.